The present entry profiles one T cell receptor (beta chain) with its context. Trimming cost V 9 bases and J 1 base, with 15 bases left between them. The CDR3 is made up of 14 amino acids. CDR1 is LNHDA, CDR2 SQIVND, per germline (reference sequence). This sample is part of a study of blood T cell repertoires in COVID-19. Study information: PBMCs, B-cell-depleted T cells, or T cells were the source of the cDNA or gDNA that made up the material.

Per the original methods: Counts of nucleated cells, estimated from reference gene primer amplification, were obtained. Clones were read by immunoSEQ multiplex PCR, and TCRdb kept only the in-frame ones, dropping some. V, J and clone size reflect that table, while D and trimming were determined from the DNA. The sample has roughly 140,000 clones, approximately 86% seen once. The sequenced sample consisted of peripheral blood. The clonotype originates from a woman in her 70s with acute or convalescent COVID-19. The chain links TRBV19 to TRBJ1-1; D gene ambiguous. The CDR3: CASASVTSNTEAFF. DNA of the CDR3: TGTGCCAGCGCATCAGTAACCTCGAACACTGAAGCTTTCTTT.